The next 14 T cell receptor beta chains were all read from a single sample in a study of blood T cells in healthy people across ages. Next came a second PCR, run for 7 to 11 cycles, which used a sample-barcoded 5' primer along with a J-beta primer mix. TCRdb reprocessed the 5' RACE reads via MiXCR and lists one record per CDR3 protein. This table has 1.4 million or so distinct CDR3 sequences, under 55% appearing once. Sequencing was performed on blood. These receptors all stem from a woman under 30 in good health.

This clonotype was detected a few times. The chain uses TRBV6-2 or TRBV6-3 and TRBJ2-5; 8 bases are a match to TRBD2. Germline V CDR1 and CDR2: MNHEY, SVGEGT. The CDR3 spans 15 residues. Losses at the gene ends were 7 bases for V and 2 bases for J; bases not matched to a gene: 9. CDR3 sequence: CASTDGLAGQETQYF. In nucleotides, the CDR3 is TGTGCCAGCACCGACGGGTTAGCGGGGCAAGAGACCCAGTACTTC.

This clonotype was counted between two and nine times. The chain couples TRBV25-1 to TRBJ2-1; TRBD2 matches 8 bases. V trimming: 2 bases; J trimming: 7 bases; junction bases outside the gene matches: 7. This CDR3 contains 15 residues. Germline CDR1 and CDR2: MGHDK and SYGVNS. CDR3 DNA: TGTGCCAGCAGTGAAAAGGGGACTAGTCTGAATGAGCAGTTCTTC. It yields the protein CASSEKGTSLNEQFF.

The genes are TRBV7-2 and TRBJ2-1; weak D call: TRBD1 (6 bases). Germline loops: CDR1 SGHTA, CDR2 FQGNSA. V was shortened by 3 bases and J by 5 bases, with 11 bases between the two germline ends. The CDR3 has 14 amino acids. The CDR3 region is CASSFGNRDNEQFF. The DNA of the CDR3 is TGTGCCAGCAGCTTTGGTAACAGGGACAATGAGCAGTTCTTC.

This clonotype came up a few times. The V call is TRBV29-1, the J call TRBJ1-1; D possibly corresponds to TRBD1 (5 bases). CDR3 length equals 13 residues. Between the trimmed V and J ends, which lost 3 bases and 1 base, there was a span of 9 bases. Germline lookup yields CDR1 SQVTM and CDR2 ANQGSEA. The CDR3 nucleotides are TGCAGCGTTGACACCAGGGAGAACACTGAAGCTTTCTTT. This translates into CSVDTRENTEAFF. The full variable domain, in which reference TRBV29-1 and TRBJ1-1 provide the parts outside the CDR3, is SAVISQKPSRDICQRGTSLTIQCQVDSQVTMMFWYRQQPGQSLTLIATANQGSEATYESGFVIDKFPISRPNLTFSTLTVSNMSPEDSSIYLCSVDTRENTEAFFGQGTRLTVV.

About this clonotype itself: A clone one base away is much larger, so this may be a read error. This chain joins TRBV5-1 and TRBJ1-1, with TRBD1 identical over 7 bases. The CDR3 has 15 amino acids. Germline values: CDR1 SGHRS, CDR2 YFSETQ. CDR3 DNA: TGCGCCAGCAGCTCGCTGGGGACAGCCAACACTGAAGATTTCTTT. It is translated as CASSSLGTANTEDFF.

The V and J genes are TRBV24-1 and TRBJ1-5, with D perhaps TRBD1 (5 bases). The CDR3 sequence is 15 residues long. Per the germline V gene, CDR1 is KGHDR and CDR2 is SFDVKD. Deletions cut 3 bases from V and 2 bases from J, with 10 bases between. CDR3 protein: CATSDRGEGNQPQHF. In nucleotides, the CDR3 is TGTGCCACCAGTGATCGGGGCGAAGGCAATCAGCCCCAGCATTTT.

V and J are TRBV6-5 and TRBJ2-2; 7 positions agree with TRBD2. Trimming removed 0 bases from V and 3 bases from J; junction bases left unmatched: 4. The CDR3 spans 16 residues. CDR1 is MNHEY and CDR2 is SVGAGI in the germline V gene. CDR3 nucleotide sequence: TGTGCCAGCAGTTACTCGACTAGCCCCCACACCGGGGAGCTGTTTTTT. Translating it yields CASSYSTSPHTGELFF.

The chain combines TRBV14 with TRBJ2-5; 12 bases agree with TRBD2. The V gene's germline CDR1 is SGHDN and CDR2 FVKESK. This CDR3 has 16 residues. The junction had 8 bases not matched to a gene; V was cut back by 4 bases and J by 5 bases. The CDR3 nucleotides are TGTGCCAGCAGCCCTCTAGCGGGAGGGCCAAGTGAGACCCAGTACTTC. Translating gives CASSPLAGGPSETQYF.

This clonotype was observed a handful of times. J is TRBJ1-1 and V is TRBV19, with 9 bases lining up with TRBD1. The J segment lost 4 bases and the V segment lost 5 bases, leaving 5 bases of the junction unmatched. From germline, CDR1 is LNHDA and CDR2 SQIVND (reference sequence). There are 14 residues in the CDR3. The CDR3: CASSPGTGTTEAFF. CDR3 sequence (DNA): TGTGCCAGTAGTCCCGGGACAGGGACCACTGAAGCTTTCTTT.

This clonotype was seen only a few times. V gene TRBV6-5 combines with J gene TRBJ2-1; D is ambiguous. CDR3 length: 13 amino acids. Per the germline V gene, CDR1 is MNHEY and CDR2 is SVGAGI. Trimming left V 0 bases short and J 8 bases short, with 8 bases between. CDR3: CASSYSRLHEQFF. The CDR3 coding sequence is TGTGCCAGCAGTTACTCCCGGTTGCATGAGCAGTTCTTC.

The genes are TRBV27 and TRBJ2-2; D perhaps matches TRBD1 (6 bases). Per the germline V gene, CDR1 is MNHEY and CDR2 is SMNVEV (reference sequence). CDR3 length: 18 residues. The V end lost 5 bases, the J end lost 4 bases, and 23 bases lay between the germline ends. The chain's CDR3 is CASSPHNRVPLSTGELFF. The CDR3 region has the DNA TGTGCCAGCAGTCCTCATAACAGGGTTCCGTTGAGCACCGGGGAGCTGTTTTTT.

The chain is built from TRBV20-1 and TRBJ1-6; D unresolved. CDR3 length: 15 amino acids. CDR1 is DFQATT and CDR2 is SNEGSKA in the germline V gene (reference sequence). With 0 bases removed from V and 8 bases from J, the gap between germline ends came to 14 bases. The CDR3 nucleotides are TGCAGTGCTAGAGATCCCCGCACGCCCGATTCACCCCTCCACTTT. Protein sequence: CSARDPRTPDSPLHF.

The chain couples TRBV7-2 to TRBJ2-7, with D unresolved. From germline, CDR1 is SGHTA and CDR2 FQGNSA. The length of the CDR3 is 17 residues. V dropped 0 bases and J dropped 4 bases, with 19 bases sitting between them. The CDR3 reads CASSLAVTSIPSYEQYF. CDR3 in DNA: TGTGCCAGCAGCTTAGCAGTGACCTCCATCCCTTCTTACGAGCAGTACTTC.

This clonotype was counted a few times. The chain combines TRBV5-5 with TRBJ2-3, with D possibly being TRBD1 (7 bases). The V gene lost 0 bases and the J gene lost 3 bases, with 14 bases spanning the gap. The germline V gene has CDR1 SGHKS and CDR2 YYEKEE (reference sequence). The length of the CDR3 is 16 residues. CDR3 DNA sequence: TGTGCCAGCAGCTTGGGACAGGGTGGGAGGACAGATACGCAGTATTTT. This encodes CASSLGQGGRTDTQYF.